The 26 T cell receptor beta chains below were found in one sample sequenced in a study of blood T cell repertoires in COVID-19. TCRdb keeps only in-frame clones here, not all; method: immunoSEQ multiplex PCR. The sample includes about 100,000 clones, 70% to 90% of them seen just once. The specimen sequenced was peripheral blood. These receptors all stem from a man aged 50 to 59 with active COVID-19.

The rearrangement links TRBV19 to TRBJ1-5; D uncertain. Germline V CDR1 and CDR2: LNHDA, SQIVND (reference sequence). Trimming pared 3 bases from V and 2 bases from J, leaving 14 bases between. This CDR3 contains 16 residues. The CDR3 DNA follows: TGTGCCAGTAGTATCACGGGGAGGCGCGGCAATCAGCCCCAGCATTTT. Translation: CASSITGRRGNQPQHF.

The chain recombines TRBV19 with TRBJ1-5, with D possibly matching TRBD1 (5 bases). Germline V gene data show CDR1 as LNHDA and CDR2 as SQIVND (reference sequence). The CDR3 spans 15 residues. The ends were cut back, 5 bases at V and 9 bases at J, with 20 bases in the middle. CDR3 loop: CASSLSGTVGGPQHF. The CDR3 DNA sequence: TGTGCCAGTAGTCTATCAGGGACCGTCGGGGGGCCCCAGCATTTT.

The chain employs TRBV15 and TRBJ2-5; 9 bases are shared with TRBD2. The germline gives CDR1 LNHNV, CDR2 YYDKDF (reference sequence). The CDR3 sequence is 16 residues long. Trimming removed 0 bases from V and 5 bases from J; junction bases left unmatched: 7. CDR3 in DNA: TGTGCCACCAGCAGAGATAACCTAGCGGGGACGGAGACCCAGTACTTC. Translation: CATSRDNLAGTETQYF.

The rearrangement joins TRBV7-2 to TRBJ1-5, with TRBD1 matching 12 bases. Germline V lookup: CDR1 SGHTA, CDR2 FQGNSA. The J segment lost 7 bases and the V segment lost 1 base, leaving 8 bases of the junction unmatched. The CDR3 runs 17 residues. CDR3 DNA sequence: TGTGCCAGCAGCTTAGAAGGGACAGGGGGCGCGAGGCAGCCCCAGCATTTT. Residues: CASSLEGTGGARQPQHF.

This sequence joins TRBV28 and TRBJ2-1; 10 positions agree with TRBD2. The CDR3 loop spans 22 amino acids. The trim removed 6 bases at V and 0 bases at J, leaving 23 bases unmatched. Per the germline V gene, CDR1 is MDHEN and CDR2 is SYDVKM. The DNA for the CDR3 is TGTGCCAGCAGAAACAGGGTTGTGGCTAGCGGGGGATTTTTAAGCTCCTACAATGAGCAGTTCTTC. Protein product: CASRNRVVASGGFLSSYNEQFF.

The chain employs TRBV15 and TRBJ1-5; tentative D call: TRBD1 (6 bases). V lost 0 bases, J lost 10 bases, and 10 bases lay in between. The CDR3 totals 13 residues. The germline gives CDR1 LNHNV, CDR2 YYDKDF (reference sequence). CDR3 coding DNA: TGTGCCACCAGCAGAGAAGGGGGAAGTCCCCAGCATTTT. This translates into CATSREGGSPQHF.

V gene TRBV2 combines with J gene TRBJ1-2, with D unclear. V was clipped by 2 bases and J by 10 bases, with 11 bases between them. Per germline, CDR1 SNHLY and CDR2 FYNNEI. The CDR3 length is 12 residues. This chain's CDR3 is CASSESRASYTF. The DNA for the CDR3 is TGTGCCAGCAGTGAATCCCGCGCCTCCTACACCTTC.

This chain uses TRBV6-1 with TRBJ1-5; TRBD1 agrees at 7 bases. The length of the CDR3 is 18 residues. Germline V lookup: CDR1 MNHNS, CDR2 SASEGT. The junction had 12 bases not matched to a gene; V was cut back by 4 bases and J by 0 bases. The CDR3 is CASSGQGSLGYSNQPQHF. DNA for the CDR3: TGTGCCAGCAGTGGACAGGGTTCCCTCGGCTATAGCAATCAGCCCCAGCATTTT.

The chain has TRBV4-1 and TRBJ2-5; D may be TRBD1 (6 bases). Germline-derived CDR1 and CDR2 are MGHRA and YSYEKL. The CDR3 consists of 13 residues. The germline V and J ends were trimmed by 4 bases and 5 bases, with 11 bases remaining between them. CDR3 protein: CASSRGGLETQYF. In DNA, the CDR3 is TGCGCCAGCAGCCGAGGGGGTTTGGAGACCCAGTACTTC.

Only one count was recorded for this clone. The chain links TRBV7-9 to TRBJ2-2, with 7 bases identical to TRBD1. CDR1 is SEHNR, CDR2 FQNEAQ, per germline (reference sequence). With V trimmed by 1 base and J by 6 bases, 2 bases remained unmatched. The CDR3 contains 14 residues. This CDR3 reads CASSLEGGPGELFF. Written as DNA, the CDR3 is TGTGCCAGCAGCTTAGAAGGGGGCCCCGGGGAGCTGTTTTTT.

The chain joins TRBV7-2 to TRBJ2-3; D ambiguous. Trimming cost V 2 bases and J 6 bases, with 9 bases left between them. Looked up from germline, CDR1 is SGHTA and CDR2 is FQGNSA. This CDR3 is built from 13 residues. The CDR3 DNA sequence: TGTGCCAGCAGCTTATCGGTGCTGGATACGCAGTATTTT. Its protein is CASSLSVLDTQYF.

The chain employs TRBV19 and TRBJ1-6; tentatively, D is TRBD1 (5 bases). Germline CDR1 reads LNHDA; CDR2 reads SQIVND (reference sequence). This CDR3 is built from 14 residues. With 7 bases removed from V and 10 bases from J, the gap between germline ends came to 17 bases. In DNA form, the CDR3 reads TGTGCCAGTACCTGGGACGGGGGAGGCTCACCCCTCCACTTT. This sequence encodes CASTWDGGGSPLHF. The whole variable domain, remainder taken from reference TRBV19 and TRBJ1-6, is DGGITQSPKYLFRKEGQNVTLSCEQNLNHDAMYWYRQDPGQGLRLIYYSQIVNDFQKGDIAEGYSVSREKKESFPLTVTSAQKNPTAFYLCASTWDGGGSPLHFGNGTRLTVT.

V and J are TRBV3-1 (or the pseudogene TRBV3-2) and TRBJ1-1, with 7 nucleotides matching TRBD1. V lost 4 bases and J lost 8; bases outside the gene matches: 10. This CDR3 is built from 14 residues. Germline values: CDR1 LGHDT, CDR2 YNNKEL (reference sequence). In DNA form, the CDR3 reads TGTGCCAGCAGCCCGCGGGACAGTCGTGACGAAGCTTTCTTT. This codes for CASSPRDSRDEAFF.

The rearrangement links TRBV28 to TRBJ1-3; D unclear. The CDR3 covers 11 residues. V was clipped by 7 bases and J by 3 bases, with 4 bases between them. From germline, CDR1 is MDHEN and CDR2 SYDVKM. For the CDR3, the DNA is TGTGCCAGCAACATTGGAAACACCATATATTTT. This codes for CASNIGNTIYF.

V usage is TRBV7-9 and J usage is TRBJ1-2; 7 nucleotides agree with TRBD1. Germline lookup yields CDR1 SEHNR and CDR2 FQNEAQ (reference sequence). Unmatched junction bases numbered 16, after V lost 7 bases and J lost 5 bases. The CDR3 has 16 residues. The CDR3 reads CASNSPRGQYSYGYTF. The CDR3 coding sequence is TGTGCCAGCAACTCCCCTAGGGGACAGTATTCTTATGGCTACACCTTC.

The gene calls are TRBV7-9 and TRBJ2-7; D is perhaps TRBD1 (5 bases). Trimming took off 3 bases at V and 0 bases at J, with 9 bases between the two ends. This CDR3 has 14 amino acids. CDR1 SEHNR and CDR2 FQNEAQ come from the germline V gene (reference sequence). The CDR3 reads CASSFSGISYEQYF. The CDR3, as DNA: TGTGCCAGCAGCTTCTCAGGGATCTCCTACGAGCAGTACTTC. Full variable domain (outside the CDR3, taken from reference TRBV7-9 and TRBJ2-7): DTGVSQNPRHKITKRGQNVTFRCDPISEHNRLYWYRQTLGQGPEFLTYFQNEAQLEKSRLLSDRFSAERPKGSFSTLEIQRTEQGDSAMYLCASSFSGISYEQYFGPGTRLTVT.

The V call is TRBV7-9, the J call TRBJ2-2; 9 nucleotides agree with TRBD2. Germline V CDR1 and CDR2: SEHNR, FQNEAQ (reference sequence). The CDR3 extends over 16 amino acids. V lost 8 bases and J lost 4; bases outside the gene matches: 11. This chain's CDR3 is CASRTASGGFTGELFF. CDR3 DNA: TGTGCCAGCCGAACCGCGAGCGGGGGGTTCACCGGGGAGCTGTTTTTT.

This chain joins TRBV18 and TRBJ1-1; TRBD1 might be the D (6 bases). Trimming removed 1 base at V and 3 bases at J, with 9 bases between. Germline CDR1 and CDR2: KGHSH and LQKENI. This CDR3 region has 14 residues. The CDR3 DNA sequence: TGTGCCAGCTCACCACAACAGGGAGACACTGAAGCTTTCTTT. This encodes CASSPQQGDTEAFF.

This rearrangement joins TRBV4-1 to TRBJ2-1; the D gene is possibly TRBD1 (5 bases). Germline V gene data show CDR1 as MGHRA and CDR2 as YSYEKL. This CDR3 is built from 15 residues. Trimming cost V 0 bases and J 4 bases, with 10 bases left between them. As DNA, the CDR3 is TGCGCCAGCAGCCAAGAGGTTAGGGGATACAATGAGCAGTTCTTC. Translated, it gives CASSQEVRGYNEQFF.

On this clone: The same CDR3 is also encoded by other DNA sequences in this sample. The rearrangement uses TRBV9 and TRBJ1-2, with 8 bases lining up with TRBD1. The CDR3 consists of 13 residues. Germline CDR1 and CDR2: SGDLS and YYNGEE. After removal of 6 bases from V and 8 bases from J, the junction contained 9 bases not matched to a gene. The CDR3 region is CASNDRGGQGYTF. The CDR3 DNA sequence: TGTGCCAGCAACGACAGGGGAGGTCAGGGCTACACCTTC.

The rearrangement uses TRBV19 and TRBJ1-2; D possibly corresponds to TRBD1 (6 bases). Germline V gene sequence: CDR1 LNHDA, CDR2 SQIVND (reference sequence). The V end was cut by 4 bases, the J end by 6 bases, with 12 bases between. This CDR3 comprises 13 residues. The CDR3 region is CASSKQGGDGYTF. In DNA, the CDR3 is TGTGCCAGTAGTAAACAGGGTGGCGATGGCTACACCTTC.

The chain is built from TRBV6-1 and TRBJ2-1; a weak D match, TRBD1 (5 bases). Germline V gives CDR1 MNHNS, CDR2 SASEGT. The V gene lost 1 base and the J gene lost 9 bases, with 16 bases spanning the gap. The CDR3 is 15 residues long. The CDR3 DNA sequence: TGTGCCAGCAGTGAAGGCAGGGTTCTTTCAGGTGAGCAGTTCTTC. It encodes CASSEGRVLSGEQFF.

The chain carries TRBV6-2 or TRBV6-3 and TRBJ2-4, with unresolved D. The CDR3 covers 17 residues. V lost 5 bases and J lost 0, with 17 bases in between. Germline CDR1 is MNHEY and CDR2 is SVGEGT. The CDR3 DNA reads as TGTGCCAGCAGTGCCACGCCTCTATATATAGCCAAAAACATTCAGTACTTC. Its protein is CASSATPLYIAKNIQYF.

The chain uses TRBV9 and TRBJ2-1, with D possibly being TRBD2 (5 bases). Germline V gene sequence: CDR1 SGDLS, CDR2 YYNGEE. V gave up 4 bases and J gave up 6 bases, with 17 bases separating them. This CDR3 region has 15 residues. The CDR3 region is CASSPAEVPFNEQFF. The CDR3 coding sequence is TGTGCCAGCAGCCCTGCGGAGGTCCCCTTCAATGAGCAGTTCTTC.

The gene calls are TRBV6-5 and TRBJ2-7; possibly TRBD1 for D (6 bases). CDR1 is MNHEY, CDR2 SVGAGI, per germline. Trimming took off 1 base at V and 2 bases at J, with 15 bases between the two ends. CDR3 size: 16 residues. CDR3 bases: TGTGCCAGCAGTTACTTGCCCTCGGGACAAACCTACGAGCAGTACTTC. Protein sequence: CASSYLPSGQTYEQYF.

The V call is TRBV6-4, the J call TRBJ2-1; maybe TRBD2 (6 bases). This CDR3 has 15 amino acids. V lost 2 bases to trimming and J lost 2 bases, with 10 bases between them. Germline CDR1 is MRHNA and CDR2 is SNTAGT. The CDR3 sequence: CASSDGGVPYNEQFF. CDR3 in DNA: TGTGCCAGCAGTGACGGCGGGGTCCCCTACAATGAGCAGTTCTTC.